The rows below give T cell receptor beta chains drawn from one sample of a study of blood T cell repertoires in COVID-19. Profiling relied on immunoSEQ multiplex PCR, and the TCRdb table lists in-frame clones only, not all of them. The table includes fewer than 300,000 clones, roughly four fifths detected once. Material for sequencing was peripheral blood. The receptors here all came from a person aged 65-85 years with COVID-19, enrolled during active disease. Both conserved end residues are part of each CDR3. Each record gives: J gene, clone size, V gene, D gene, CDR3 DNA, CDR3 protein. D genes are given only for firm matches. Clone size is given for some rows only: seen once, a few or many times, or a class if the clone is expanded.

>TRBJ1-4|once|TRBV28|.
TGTGCCATTCAACAGGGCACAACTAATGAAAAACTGTTTTTT
CAIQQGTTNEKLFF
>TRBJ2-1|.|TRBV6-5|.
TGTGCCAGCATAGCGGCAGGCGGCAATGAGCAGTTCTTC
CASIAAGGNEQFF
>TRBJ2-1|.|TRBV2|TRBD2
TGTGCCTTTGAAACTAGCGGGAAAAATGAGCAGTTCTTC
CAFETSGKNEQFF
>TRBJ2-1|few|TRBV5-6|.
TGTGCCAGCAGCTTTTTCAGACTCTCCTACAATGAGCAGTTCTTC
CASSFFRLSYNEQFF
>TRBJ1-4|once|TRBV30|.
TGTGCCTGGGACAGATCAACTAATGAAAAACTGTTTTTT
CAWDRSTNEKLFF
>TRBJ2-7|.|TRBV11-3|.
TGTGCCAGCAGCTTAAGCTTTGGCGAGCAGTACTTC
CASSLSFGEQYF
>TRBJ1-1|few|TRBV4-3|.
TGCGCCAGCAGCCTCCGGTCGAACACTGAAGCTTTCTTT
CASSLRSNTEAFF
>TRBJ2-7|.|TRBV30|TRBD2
TGTGCCTGGAGTGTACTTAGCGGGAGCTTCGAGCAGTACTTC
CAWSVLSGSFEQYF
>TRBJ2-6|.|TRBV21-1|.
TGTGCCAGCAGCAAAGCTGTGGGACAGGGCCAAAACTCTGGGGCCAACGTCCTGACTTTC
CASSKAVGQGQNSGANVLTF
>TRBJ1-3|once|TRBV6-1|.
TGTGCCAGCAGTGAACGAAGGGGCAGCTCTGGAAACACCATATATTTT
CASSERRGSSGNTIYF
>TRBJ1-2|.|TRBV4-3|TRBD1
TGCGCCAGCAGCCGGAGGGGGACAGGGTATGGCTACACCTTC
CASSRRGTGYGYTF
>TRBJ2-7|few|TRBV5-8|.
TGTGCCAGCACGCGTTCACAGGGATGGGGGACCTACGAGCAGTACTTC
CASTRSQGWGTYEQYF
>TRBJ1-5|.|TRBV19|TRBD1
TGTGCCAGTAGTAACTACCGGACAGGGAACAATCAGCCCCAGCATTTT
CASSNYRTGNNQPQHF
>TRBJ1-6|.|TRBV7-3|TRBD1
TGTGCCAGCAGCTCCGGGACAGTAAATTCACCCCTCCACTTT
CASSSGTVNSPLHF
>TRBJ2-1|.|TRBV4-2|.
TGTGCCAGCAGCCGAGGCCGAATCAGTGAGCAGTTCTTC
CASSRGRISEQFF
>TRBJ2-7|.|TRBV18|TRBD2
TGTGCCAGCTCACCCGGGGGGAACTCCTACGAGCAGTACTTC
CASSPGGNSYEQYF
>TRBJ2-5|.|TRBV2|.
TGTGCCAGCGGGCGATCGATCCAAGAGACCCAGTACTTC
CASGRSIQETQYF
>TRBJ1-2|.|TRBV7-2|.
TGTGCCAGCAGCTCTCGGGGGGGCGCAAGTGGCTACACCTTC
CASSSRGGASGYTF
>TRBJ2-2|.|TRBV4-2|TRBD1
TGTGCCAGCAGCCAGGCTGGGACAGCGAACACCGGGGAGCTGTTTTTT
CASSQAGTANTGELFF
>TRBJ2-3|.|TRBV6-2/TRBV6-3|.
TGTGCCAGCAGTACCAGGGACACAGATACGCAGTATTTT
CASSTRDTDTQYF
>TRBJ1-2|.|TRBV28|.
TGTGCCAGCAGGTCGGCAGGGGTTGGTGGCTACACCTTC
CASRSAGVGGYTF
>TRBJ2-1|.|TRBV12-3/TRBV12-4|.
TGTGCCAGCAGAGCAGTAGCTGAGCAGTTCTTC
CASRAVAEQFF
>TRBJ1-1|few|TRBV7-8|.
TGTGCCAGCCAGATTATGCGGGGGGCGAGCACTGAAGCTTTCTTT
CASQIMRGASTEAFF
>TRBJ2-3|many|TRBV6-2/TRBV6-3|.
TGTGCCAGCAGTTACTCCTCTAGCTCAGATACGCAGTATTTT
CASSYSSSSDTQYF
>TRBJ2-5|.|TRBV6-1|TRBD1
TGTGCCAGCAGTGAGAACAGGGGTCGGGAGACCCAGTACTTC
CASSENRGRETQYF
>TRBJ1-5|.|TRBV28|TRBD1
TGTGCCAGCAGACAGGGGGCAAATCAGCCCCAGCATTTT
CASRQGANQPQHF
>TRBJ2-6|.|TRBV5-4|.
TGTGCCAGCAGCTTGGGGGGGCCGGCTGGGGCCAACGTCCTGACTTTC
CASSLGGPAGANVLTF
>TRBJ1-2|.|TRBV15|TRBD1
TGTGCCACCAGCAGAGGGGGACAGTACGATGGCTACACCTTC
CATSRGGQYDGYTF